The 12 T cell receptor beta chains in this list originate from one sample, sequenced in a study of T cells in Graves' hyperthyroidism and ophthalmopathy. The TCR beta CDR3 regions underwent amplification using RNA transcripts as the source. Using the HTBI primer set, a first-round RT-PCR was run on the TCR CDR3. TCRdb independently ran MiXCR on the multiplex PCR reads; one entry per CDR3 protein. The data contain hundreds of thousands of distinct CDR3 sequences, about a fifth of them singletons. Sequenced sample: blood. The receptor set was obtained from a man aged 30 to 45 with Graves' ophthalmopathy.

This clonotype has more than one count but fewer than ten. This chain uses TRBV7-3 with TRBJ2-2; a weak D match, TRBD1 (6 bases). V lost 5 bases and J lost 8, with 12 bases in between. This CDR3 comprises 13 residues. The germline V gene has CDR1 SGHTA and CDR2 FQGTGA. The CDR3 sequence is CASSTTGRGELFF. The CDR3 DNA reads TGTGCCAGCAGCACGACAGGTCGAGGGGAGCTGTTTTTT.

The chain uses TRBV7-9 and TRBJ2-1; TRBD2 aligns across 7 bases. V gave up 8 bases and J gave up 4 bases; unmatched junction bases: 11. The CDR3 sequence is 15 residues long. Germline V lookup: CDR1 SEHNR, CDR2 FQNEAQ (reference sequence). The CDR3 DNA sequence: TGTGCCAGCTCCCGGGGAGGGCCGGGGTACAATGAGCAGTTCTTC. It encodes CASSRGGPGYNEQFF.

This clonotype appeared a few times. The chain has TRBV29-1 and TRBJ2-2; perhaps D is TRBD1 or TRBD2 (5 bases each). In germline, CDR1 is SQVTM, CDR2 ANQGSEA. CDR3 length: 15 residues. Trimming took 4 bases from V and 7 from J, leaving 19 bases between them. The chain's CDR3 is CSVALRDQGVGELFF. The CDR3 DNA sequence: TGCAGCGTTGCCTTACGGGACCAGGGCGTCGGGGAGCTGTTTTTT.

The rearrangement uses TRBV6-1 and TRBJ2-5; 9 bases are a match to TRBD2. V shed 6 bases, J shed 7 bases, and the junction held 12 bases outside the gene matches. The CDR3 has 15 amino acids. CDR1 and CDR2 (germline): MNHNS, SASEGT. The CDR3 loop is CASRELAGEGGTQYF. CDR3 in DNA: TGTGCCAGCAGGGAGTTAGCGGGAGAGGGGGGGACCCAGTACTTC.

The V and J genes are TRBV20-1 and TRBJ1-1; D might be TRBD1 (5 bases). V was shortened by 0 bases and J by 1 base, with 15 bases between the two germline ends. The germline gives CDR1 DFQATT, CDR2 SNEGSKA (reference sequence). The CDR3 length is 16 residues. CDR3 residues: CSARDAGRDSNTEAFF. CDR3 DNA sequence: TGCAGTGCTAGAGATGCGGGCAGGGATTCGAACACTGAAGCTTTCTTT.

This clonotype was found many times. V and J are TRBV7-2 and TRBJ1-4, with D perhaps matching TRBD1 (5 bases). V was cut by 4 bases and J by 4 bases, with 10 bases left in between. Germline-derived CDR1 and CDR2 are SGHTA and FQGNSA. The CDR3 has 14 residues. The CDR3 DNA is TGTGCCAGCAGCTCGTCGGGACTTAATGAAAAACTGTTTTTT. It yields the protein CASSSSGLNEKLFF.

This clonotype came up a few times. This chain joins TRBV6-2 or TRBV6-3 and TRBJ2-7; TRBD2 aligns across 10 bases. The germline gives CDR1 MNHEY, CDR2 SVGEGT. The junction had 8 bases not matched to a gene; V was cut back by 6 bases and J by 6 bases. The CDR3 consists of 14 residues. CDR3 DNA sequence: TGTGCCAGCAGGCAACTAGCGGGAATCATCGAGCAGTACTTC. It translates to CASRQLAGIIEQYF.

This clonotype was detected a few times. The rearrangement joins TRBV5-5 to TRBJ2-7, with 7 bases aligning to TRBD2. Germline-derived CDR1 and CDR2 are SGHKS and YYEKEE (reference sequence). V was pared by 1 base and J by 6 bases, with 10 bases of the junction left unmatched. The CDR3 spans 15 residues. This CDR3 is CASSLLAGVLSEQYF. CDR3 nucleotide sequence: TGTGCCAGCAGCTTGCTGGCGGGAGTTTTATCCGAGCAGTACTTC.

This clonotype has ten or more counts. CDR3 sequence: CASSLGLAVTTDTQYF. The CDR3 coding sequence is TGTGCCAGCAGCTTAGGACTAGCGGTTACAACAGATACGCAGTATTTT. This chain links TRBV7-3 with TRBJ2-3, with 10 bases fitting TRBD2. The CDR3 contains 16 residues. V lost 2 bases and J lost 3; bases outside the gene matches: 5. CDR1 and CDR2 (germline): SGHTA, FQGTGA.

Concerning this clonotype itself: This may come from a read error, since a much larger clone is one base off. The chain has TRBV24-1 and TRBJ2-1, with a possible D match to TRBD2 (5 bases). This CDR3 is built from 13 residues. Germline-derived CDR1 and CDR2 are KGHDR and SFDVKD. Trimming left V 5 bases short and J 9 bases short, with 13 bases between. DNA of the CDR3: TGTGCCACCAGTGGACACCGGCTAGCTGAGCAGTTCTTC. Translating it yields CATSGHRLAEQFF.

In its sample, this clonotype was seen many times. The genes are TRBV11-2 and TRBJ2-2; D remains unclear. The CDR3 covers 14 residues. Trimming cost V 2 bases and J 5 bases, with 9 bases left between them. From germline, CDR1 is SGHAT and CDR2 FQNNGV. Written as DNA, the CDR3 is TGTGCCAGCAGCTTACCACTGGAGACCGGGGAGCTGTTTTTT. Its protein is CASSLPLETGELFF.

V is TRBV12-3 or TRBV12-4 and J is TRBJ2-7; the match to TRBD2 covers 8 bases. The CDR3 spans 18 residues. V shed 6 bases and J 3 bases; nucleotides not matched to a gene: 19. CDR3 in DNA: TGTGCCAGCAGCAAAAAACTAAGGACCCAGCGGGGGATCTACGAGCAGTACTTC. Protein product: CASSKKLRTQRGIYEQYF.